This T cell receptor (beta chain) was recovered during a study of T cell changes during pregnancy in multiple sclerosis. The V and J ends lost 3 bases and 4 bases respectively, with 21 bases between them. CDR3 length equals 18 residues. Germline V lookup: CDR1 MRHNA, CDR2 SNTAGT. The table came from immunoSEQ multiplex PCR; TCRdb's copy has only in-frame clones and leaves some out. This sample has some 87,000 clones, with roughly 96% found just once. This sequence was found in a female donor with multiple sclerosis, enrolled in a pregnancy study. Sample: peripheral blood, taken in the second trimester of pregnancy. The V gene is TRBV6-4, the J gene TRBJ2-2, with D perhaps TRBD2 (5 bases). CDR3 region: CASSEARSGTGRTGELFF. CDR3 DNA: TGTGCCAGCAGTGAAGCTCGGAGCGGTACTGGACGCACCGGGGAGCTGTTTTTT.